The 9 T cell receptor beta chains in this list originate from one sample, sequenced in a study of blood T cell repertoires in COVID-19. Some clones are missing from TCRdb's copy, which holds only in-frame ones; the method was immunoSEQ multiplex PCR. The data show a few hundred thousand clones, 90% seen once. Sequencing used peripheral blood. These receptors were obtained from a woman aged 30 to 39 with COVID-19, enrolled during active disease.

The chain joins TRBV5-4 to TRBJ1-2; 7 bases fit TRBD1. Looked up from germline, CDR1 is SGHNT and CDR2 is YYREEE (reference sequence). The CDR3 is 14 residues long. Losses at the gene ends were 4 bases for V and 4 bases for J; bases not matched to a gene: 7. The CDR3 sequence is CASSLENRGYGYTF. The CDR3 coding sequence is TGTGCCAGCAGCCTCGAAAACAGGGGCTATGGCTACACCTTC.

This clone was found a few times. This chain uses TRBV7-6 with TRBJ1-4; D is perhaps TRBD1 (6 bases). The V and J ends lost 3 bases and 4 bases respectively, with 18 bases between them. The CDR3 totals 17 residues. Germline V gene sequence: CDR1 SGHVS, CDR2 FNYEAQ. The DNA for the CDR3 is TGTGCCAGCAGCTTTGCGACACAGGGACCTTTTAATGAAAAACTGTTTTTT. Its translation is CASSFATQGPFNEKLFF. Supplemented by reference TRBV7-6 and TRBJ1-4, the full variable domain reads GAGVSQSPRYKVTKRGQDVALRCDPISGHVSLYWYRQALGQGPEFLTYFNYEAQQDKSGLPNDRFSAERPEGSISTLTIQRTEQRDSAMYRCASSFATQGPFNEKLFFGSGTQLSVL.

The chain recombines TRBV11-2 with TRBJ1-3, with a possible D match to TRBD1 (5 bases). The CDR3 covers 15 residues. V was trimmed by 1 base and J by 0 bases, leaving 7 bases between them. Germline V CDR1 and CDR2: SGHAT, FQNNGV. Written as DNA, the CDR3 is TGTGCCAGCAGCTTAGGCAGGGCCTCTGGAAACACCATATATTTT. Translation gives CASSLGRASGNTIYF.

The chain employs TRBV30 and TRBJ1-3; D possibly corresponds to TRBD1 (5 bases). The CDR3 extends over 16 amino acids. Trimming stripped 1 base from V and 0 bases from J, with 13 bases between. The germline V gene has CDR1 GTSNPN and CDR2 SVGIG (reference sequence). CDR3 loop: CAWSDPGPSSGNTIYF. DNA for the CDR3: TGTGCCTGGAGTGATCCAGGGCCCAGCTCTGGAAACACCATATATTTT.

CDR3 sequence reads: CASSLVGETEAFF. In DNA, the CDR3 is TGTGCCAGCAGCTTAGTAGGGGAAACTGAAGCTTTCTTT. The chain recombines TRBV11-2 with TRBJ1-1; D possibly corresponds to TRBD1 (5 bases). Germline lookup yields CDR1 SGHAT and CDR2 FQNNGV. With 1 base removed from V and 5 bases from J, the gap between germline ends came to 8 bases. The CDR3 covers 13 residues.

The rearrangement joins TRBV19 to TRBJ1-1; a possible D gene is TRBD1 (5 bases). The germline V and J ends were trimmed by 0 bases and 5 bases, with 10 bases remaining between them. The CDR3 is 14 amino acids. The V gene's germline CDR1 is LNHDA and CDR2 SQIVND (reference sequence). CDR3 sequence: CASSIEGGWTEAFF. CDR3 coding DNA: TGTGCCAGTAGTATAGAGGGGGGTTGGACTGAAGCTTTCTTT.

This clone was observed once. The chain couples TRBV7-2 to TRBJ2-7; 9 nucleotides align to TRBD2. The trim removed 3 bases at V and 5 bases at J, leaving 5 bases unmatched. Germline values: CDR1 SGHTA, CDR2 FQGNSA. The CDR3 contains 14 residues. The CDR3 loop reads CASSLWASGNEQYF. As DNA, the CDR3 is TGTGCCAGCAGCTTGTGGGCTAGCGGGAACGAGCAGTACTTC.

This chain joins TRBV29-1 and TRBJ1-1; 8 bases are shared with TRBD1. The CDR3 runs to 13 residues. CDR1 and CDR2 (germline): SQVTM, ANQGSEA. V trimming: 6 bases; J trimming: 0 bases; junction bases outside the gene matches: 3. Written as DNA, the CDR3 is TGCAGCGTGACAGGGGCCTTGAACACTGAAGCTTTCTTT. It codes for CSVTGALNTEAFF.

This chain connects TRBV18 to TRBJ1-5; 11 bases line up with TRBD1. CDR1 is KGHSH, CDR2 LQKENI, per germline. Losses at the gene ends were 5 bases for V and 0 bases for J; bases not matched to a gene: 6. The CDR3 totals 17 residues. The CDR3 is CASSMTGTGGSNQPQHF. CDR3 coding DNA: TGTGCCAGCTCAATGACCGGGACAGGGGGTAGCAATCAGCCCCAGCATTTT.